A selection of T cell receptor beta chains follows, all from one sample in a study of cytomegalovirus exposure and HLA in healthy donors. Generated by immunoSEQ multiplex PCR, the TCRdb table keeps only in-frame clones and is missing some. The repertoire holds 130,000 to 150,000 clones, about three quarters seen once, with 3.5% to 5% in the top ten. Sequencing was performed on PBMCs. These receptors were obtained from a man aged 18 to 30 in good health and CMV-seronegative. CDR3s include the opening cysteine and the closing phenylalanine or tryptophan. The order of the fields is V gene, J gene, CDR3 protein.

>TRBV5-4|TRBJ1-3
CASSSHRGSGNTIYF
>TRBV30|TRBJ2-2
CGIQGFGELFF
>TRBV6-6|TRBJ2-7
CASSYGLGQVSYEQYF
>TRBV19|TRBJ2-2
CASSPGTTNTGELFF
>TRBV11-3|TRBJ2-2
CASSLELATGELFF
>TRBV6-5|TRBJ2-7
CASRPGRGPYEQYF
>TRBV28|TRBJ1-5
CASSLLRPGHTSNQPQHF
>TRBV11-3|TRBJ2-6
CASSLIAAGANVLTF
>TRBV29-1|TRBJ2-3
CSVSPRDTSDTQYF
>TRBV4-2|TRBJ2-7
CASSQAASGRSEQYF
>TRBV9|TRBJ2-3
CASSPASVRSTDTQYF
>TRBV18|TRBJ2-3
CASSPPFRDISTDTQYF
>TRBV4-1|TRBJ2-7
CASSQGAGLTYGQYF
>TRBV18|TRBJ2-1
CASSPLDSSSSYNEQFF
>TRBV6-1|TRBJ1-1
CASSGGGQRAEAFF
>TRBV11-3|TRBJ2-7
CASSLVGGSYEQYF
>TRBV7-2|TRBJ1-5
CASSLTGQVSHF
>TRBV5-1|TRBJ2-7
CASRRDSAYEQYF
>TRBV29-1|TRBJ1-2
CSVDSGNNYGYTF
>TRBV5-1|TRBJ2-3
CASSLGWVQETDTQYF
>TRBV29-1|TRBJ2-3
CSVGQGADTQYF
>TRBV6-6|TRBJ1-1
CASSYTGRGTEAFF
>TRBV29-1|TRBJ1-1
CSGENTEAFF
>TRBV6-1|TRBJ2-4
CASSEAYPENIQYF
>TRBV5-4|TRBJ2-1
CASHRAGVGYNEQFF
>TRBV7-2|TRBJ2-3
CASSLGGQTSTDTQYF
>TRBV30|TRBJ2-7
CAWSTGIEQYF
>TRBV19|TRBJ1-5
CASSIVGTGRNQPQHF
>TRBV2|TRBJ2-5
CASNRGGGETQYF
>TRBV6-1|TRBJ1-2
CASSGHLYGYTF
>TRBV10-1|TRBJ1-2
CASRQDFPYYTF
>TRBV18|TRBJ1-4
CASSPQGPGNEKLFF
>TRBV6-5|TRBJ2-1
CASTPGRGRSDEQFF
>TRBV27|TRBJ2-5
CARGQGKGQETQYF
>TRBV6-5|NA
CASSYSDRSYEQYF
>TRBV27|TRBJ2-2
CASSFLERTGALNTGELFF
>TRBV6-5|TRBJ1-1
CASSETGFRTEAFF
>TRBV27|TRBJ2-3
CASSFLAGGAGIGTDTQYF
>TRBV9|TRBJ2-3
CASSPRTSGGVTDTQYF
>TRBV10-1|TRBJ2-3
CASSEDRSTDTQYF
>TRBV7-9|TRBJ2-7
CASSLLGLAGDEQYF